These T cell receptor beta chains were read from a single sample in a study of blood T cell repertoires in COVID-19. Some clones are missing from TCRdb's copy, which holds only in-frame ones; the method was immunoSEQ multiplex PCR. Of some 180,000 clones listed, approximately 85% are singletons. The sample consisted of PBMCs or T cells enriched from blood (not recorded which). These receptors came from a man aged 40-50 years who had recovered from COVID-19. Each CDR3 is given with its conserved first and last residue. A D gene is named only where the DNA matches it firmly. Not all rows give a size; the values are once, few, many and, for expanded clones, a class.

d_gene: NA; v_gene: TRBV5-1; abundance: few; j_gene: TRBJ2-7; CDR3aa: CASRASYEQYF; CDR3nt: TGCGCCAGCAGGGCCTCCTACGAGCAGTACTTC
d_gene: NA; v_gene: TRBV7-9; abundance: NA; j_gene: TRBJ2-7; CDR3aa: CASSTTDLVYEQYF; CDR3nt: TGTGCCAGCAGCACAACAGATCTGGTCTACGAGCAGTACTTC
d_gene: NA; v_gene: TRBV19; abundance: NA; j_gene: TRBJ2-7; CDR3aa: CASSIGGRGNYEQYF; CDR3nt: TGTGCCAGTAGTATAGGGGGTAGAGGGAACTACGAGCAGTACTTC
d_gene: NA; v_gene: TRBV5-6; abundance: NA; j_gene: TRBJ1-2; CDR3aa: CASSLGSVESYTF; CDR3nt: TGTGCCAGCAGCTTGGGTAGTGTGGAGAGCTACACCTTC
d_gene: TRBD2; v_gene: TRBV5-1; abundance: once; j_gene: TRBJ2-7; CDR3aa: CASSTPGLAGTYEQYF; CDR3nt: TGCGCCAGCAGCACCCCGGGACTAGCGGGAACCTACGAGCAGTACTTC
d_gene: TRBD1; v_gene: TRBV7-9; abundance: NA; j_gene: TRBJ1-2; CDR3aa: CASSLAGTVYGYTF; CDR3nt: TGTGCCAGCAGCTTAGCGGGGACAGTCTATGGCTACACCTTC
d_gene: TRBD2; v_gene: TRBV19; abundance: NA; j_gene: TRBJ2-3; CDR3aa: CASSPYSGRGPTDTQYF; CDR3nt: TGTGCCAGTAGTCCCTATAGCGGGAGGGGGCCCACAGATACGCAGTATTTT
d_gene: NA; v_gene: TRBV28; abundance: NA; j_gene: TRBJ1-2; CDR3aa: CASSFERDYGYTF; CDR3nt: TGTGCCAGCAGTTTCGAACGGGATTATGGCTACACCTTC
d_gene: NA; v_gene: TRBV12-3/TRBV12-4; abundance: NA; j_gene: TRBJ2-1; CDR3aa: CASSLTHEQFF; CDR3nt: TGTGCCAGCAGTTTGACTCATGAGCAGTTCTTC
d_gene: NA; v_gene: TRBV9; abundance: NA; j_gene: TRBJ2-4; CDR3aa: CASSVSGLSMNIQYF; CDR3nt: TGTGCCAGCAGCGTATCGGGACTGTCCATGAACATTCAGTACTTC
d_gene: TRBD2; v_gene: TRBV28; abundance: NA; j_gene: TRBJ2-7; CDR3aa: CATETSGNSYEQYF; CDR3nt: TGTGCCACTGAGACTAGCGGGAACTCCTACGAGCAGTACTTC
d_gene: TRBD2; v_gene: TRBV6-5; abundance: NA; j_gene: TRBJ2-7; CDR3aa: CASTWTSGNFYEQYF; CDR3nt: TGTGCCAGCACCTGGACTAGCGGCAACTTCTACGAGCAGTACTTC
d_gene: NA; v_gene: TRBV7-9; abundance: NA; j_gene: TRBJ2-2; CDR3aa: CASSAPLGGTGELFF; CDR3nt: TGTGCCAGCAGCGCCCCTCTGGGAGGAACCGGGGAGCTGTTTTTT
d_gene: TRBD2; v_gene: TRBV7-2; abundance: NA; j_gene: TRBJ2-1; CDR3aa: CASSLGRRLAVNEQFF; CDR3nt: TGTGCCAGCAGCTTAGGTAGGCGACTAGCGGTCAATGAGCAGTTCTTC
d_gene: NA; v_gene: TRBV9; abundance: NA; j_gene: TRBJ2-1; CDR3aa: CASSVGADSYNEQFF; CDR3nt: TGTGCCAGCAGCGTAGGGGCCGACTCCTACAATGAGCAGTTCTTC
d_gene: TRBD1; v_gene: TRBV19; abundance: NA; j_gene: TRBJ1-5; CDR3aa: CASSTGTGGNQPQHF; CDR3nt: TGTGCCAGTAGTACCGGGACAGGAGGGAATCAGCCCCAGCATTTT
d_gene: TRBD1; v_gene: TRBV10-3; abundance: NA; j_gene: TRBJ1-2; CDR3aa: CAIRSGTGEVAYGYTF; CDR3nt: TGTGCCATCAGGTCGGGGACAGGGGAAGTTGCATATGGCTACACCTTC
d_gene: NA; v_gene: TRBV9; abundance: NA; j_gene: TRBJ1-6; CDR3aa: CASSPGVGQYNSPLHF; CDR3nt: TGTGCCAGCAGCCCCGGTGTAGGACAGTATAATTCACCCCTCCACTTT
d_gene: TRBD1; v_gene: TRBV4-1; abundance: once; j_gene: TRBJ2-7; CDR3aa: CASSQAGTGGGYEQYF; CDR3nt: TGCGCCAGCAGCCAAGCCGGGACAGGGGGTGGTTACGAGCAGTACTTC
d_gene: TRBD1; v_gene: TRBV10-1; abundance: NA; j_gene: TRBJ1-1; CDR3aa: CASSGQGAAFF; CDR3nt: TGCGCCAGCAGTGGACAGGGGGCAGCTTTCTTT
d_gene: TRBD1; v_gene: TRBV11-2; abundance: NA; j_gene: TRBJ2-7; CDR3aa: CASSQGVVEQYF; CDR3nt: TGTGCCAGCAGCCAGGGGGTGGTCGAGCAGTACTTC
d_gene: NA; v_gene: TRBV4-1; abundance: NA; j_gene: TRBJ2-3; CDR3aa: CASSHKTRGAPVPGPTDTQYF; CDR3nt: TGCGCCAGCAGCCACAAAACCAGGGGGGCCCCGGTTCCAGGCCCCACAGATACGCAGTATTTT
d_gene: NA; v_gene: TRBV30; abundance: few; j_gene: TRBJ1-2; CDR3aa: CAFQNYGYTF; CDR3nt: TGTGCCTTCCAGAACTATGGCTACACCTTC
d_gene: NA; v_gene: TRBV11-3; abundance: NA; j_gene: TRBJ2-7; CDR3aa: CASSLDLQGYEQYF; CDR3nt: TGTGCCAGCAGCTTAGATCTACAGGGTTACGAGCAGTACTTC
d_gene: NA; v_gene: TRBV9; abundance: NA; j_gene: TRBJ1-2; CDR3aa: CASSVDPTANYGYTF; CDR3nt: TGTGCCAGCAGCGTCGACCCGACAGCTAACTATGGCTACACCTTC